This T cell receptor beta chain is from a study of T cell repertoires in cytomegalovirus infection (dated by TCRdb to about 2019). Turning to the overall study: Recently identified HLA-C-restricted CMV epitopes, whose presentation resists viral immunomodulation, were targeted by peptide stimulations together with well-studied HLA-B-restricted epitopes. Donor HLA type was relevant to the analysis, because carriage of CMV infection together with the matching HLA type was indicated by public TCR beta signatures. What the authors observed across the whole study: In both this cohort and an independent cohort of over 350 donors, the cumulative frequency of public TCR beta family members distinguished carriers of CMV infection plus the relevant HLA type. The ex vivo response was dominated by HLA-C-restricted CMV-specific TCR beta clonotypes, which also provided the single most frequent clonotype in two of eight donors.

Notes on this clonotype: There is no known antigen for this receptor. Per-base quality was not reported, and no clone a single base away is much larger than it.

This sample's treatment or condition label indicates: in vitro stimulation with specific CMV peptide epitopes to enrich CMV-specific T cells. V loses 2 bases of germline sequence and J loses 1 base, and the interval between the two ends is 6 bases. The CDR3 numbers 13 residues from cysteine through phenylalanine. The DNA shown is the 39-base CDR3, in frame from base 1. For CDR1 and CDR2, the germline V gene lists MNHNS and SASEGT. Data came from an Illumina HiSeq 1500. TCRdb passed the public sequencing reads through fastp at Q25 and MiXCR, retaining productive beta sequences. Each CDR3 protein appears once, grouped with its most common genes and DNA. A total of approximately 590,000 distinct CDR3 sequences appear in this sample, 40% of them only once. The top ten clones comprise 48% of the sample.

Specimen: cultured PBMCs, collected from culture after CMV antigen stimulation. This clonotype was sampled from a human donor in good health (CMV status not recorded). Some clones in this sample may be carry-over from other donors' samples. The sequence joins TRBV6-1 to TRBJ2-7; the best D guess is TRBD2, with 5 bases matching. The nucleotide sequence reads TGTGCCAGCAGTGAATGGAGGTCCTACGAGCAGTACTTC. Translated, this is CASSEWRSYEQYF.